The next 21 T cell receptor beta chains were all read from a single sample in a study of technical replicates of blood from a few donors. The data were produced by immunoSEQ multiplex PCR, yet TCRdb's version contains in-frame clones alone and is incomplete. The sample records approximately 76,000 clones, roughly nine tenths being singletons. Source material: T cells isolated from PBMCs. The receptors originated from a human donor in good health.

The chain joins TRBV7-9 to TRBJ1-1, with D hard to call. With 1 base removed from V and 7 bases from J, the gap between germline ends came to 13 bases. In germline, CDR1 is SEHNR, CDR2 FQNEAQ (reference sequence). The CDR3 sequence is 14 residues long. In DNA, the CDR3 is TGTGCCAGCAGCTTAGTCGGGAGCCCCTATGAAGCTTTCTTT. Translation: CASSLVGSPYEAFF.

This chain connects TRBV6-5 to TRBJ2-7; no firm D call. The CDR3 has 13 amino acids. Trimming took off 0 bases at V and 9 bases at J, with 12 bases between the two ends. CDR1 MNHEY and CDR2 SVGAGI come from the germline V gene. The CDR3 bases are TGTGCCAGCAGTTACTCGAACCTGCTAGGGCAGTACTTC. Translating gives CASSYSNLLGQYF.

The chain recombines TRBV20-1 with TRBJ2-1, with 8 nucleotides matching TRBD1. The CDR3 extends over 11 amino acids. V was pared by 3 bases and J by 12 bases, with 4 bases of the junction left unmatched. CDR1 and CDR2 from the germline V gene are DFQATT and SNEGSKA (reference sequence). The CDR3 is CSARDGTGQFF. The CDR3, as DNA: TGCAGTGCTAGGGACGGGACAGGGCAGTTCTTC.

The V gene is TRBV27, the J gene TRBJ2-3, with D possibly being TRBD1 (6 bases). The V gene lost 3 bases and the J gene lost 6 bases, with 10 bases spanning the gap. The germline V gene encodes CDR1 MNHEY and CDR2 SMNVEV (reference sequence). CDR3 length equals 13 residues. CDR3 coding DNA: TGTGCCAGCAGTTTTCCAGGGGAGGATACGCAGTATTTT. Protein: CASSFPGEDTQYF.

The CDR3 sequence: CASSLGTSTLSYEQYF. The CDR3 DNA reads TGTGCCAGCAGCTTGGGGACTAGTACCCTCTCCTACGAGCAGTACTTC. The chain recombines TRBV5-5 with TRBJ2-7; 7 nucleotides align to TRBD2. The V gene's germline CDR1 is SGHKS and CDR2 YYEKEE (reference sequence). The CDR3 extends over 16 amino acids. With V trimmed by 0 bases and J by 0 bases, 6 bases remained unmatched.

Written as DNA, the CDR3 is TGTGCCAGCAGCCCCCCGGGGGAGGGTGAGCAGTTCTTC. Protein sequence: CASSPPGEGEQFF. The chain carries TRBV7-6 and TRBJ2-1, with 7 bases matching TRBD2. This CDR3 contains 13 residues. Trimming cost V 5 bases and J 9 bases; bases outside gene matches: 7. CDR1 and CDR2 from the germline V gene are SGHVS and FNYEAQ. The variable domain in full, completed from reference TRBV7-6 and TRBJ2-1, reads GAGVSQSPRYKVTKRGQDVALRCDPISGHVSLYWYRQALGQGPEFLTYFNYEAQQDKSGLPNDRFSAERPEGSISTLTIQRTEQRDSAMYRCASSPPGEGEQFFGPGTRLTVL.

The chain joins TRBV25-1 to TRBJ2-7; D may be TRBD2 (5 bases). Germline V gene lookup returns CDR1 MGHDK and CDR2 SYGVNS. The CDR3 length is 14 residues. V lost 8 bases to trimming and J lost 2 bases, with 16 bases between them. The CDR3 spells CASGEYLIPYEQYF. The CDR3 DNA reads as TGTGCCAGCGGGGAGTACCTAATTCCCTACGAGCAGTACTTC.

This chain uses TRBV11-2 with TRBJ2-1, with 8 bases aligning to TRBD1. CDR1 SGHAT and CDR2 FQNNGV come from the germline V gene. This CDR3 region has 17 residues. V gave up 3 bases and J gave up 7 bases; unmatched junction bases: 14. The CDR3 is CASSFSALSGGGNEQFF. For the CDR3, the DNA is TGTGCCAGCAGCTTTTCAGCGTTGTCAGGGGGCGGGAATGAGCAGTTCTTC.

This clone came up a few times. This chain connects TRBV7-9 to TRBJ1-1; D ambiguous. V was shortened by 3 bases and J by 8 bases, with 10 bases between the two germline ends. Germline CDR1 and CDR2: SEHNR and FQNEAQ (reference sequence). CDR3 size: 12 residues. The CDR3 reads CASSFLETEAFF. CDR3 sequence (DNA): TGTGCCAGCAGCTTTCTAGAAACCGAAGCTTTCTTT.

The V and J genes are TRBV19 and TRBJ2-2, with D maybe TRBD2 (6 bases). This CDR3 spans 15 amino acids. CDR1 is LNHDA and CDR2 is SQIVND in the germline V gene (reference sequence). V lost 6 bases to trimming and J lost 3 bases, with 14 bases between them. CDR3 in DNA: TGTGCCAGTAGCAGGGACTTACCGGACACCGGGGAGCTGTTTTTT. This gives the protein CASSRDLPDTGELFF.

This clone was detected only once. The chain uses TRBV7-9 and TRBJ1-3, with D possibly being TRBD1 (6 bases). V lost 5 bases to trimming and J lost 0 bases, with 11 bases between them. Germline CDR1 reads SEHNR; CDR2 reads FQNEAQ (reference sequence). The CDR3 contains 15 residues. This chain's CDR3 is CASSPTGYSGNTIYF. The CDR3 region has the DNA TGTGCCAGCAGCCCCACAGGGTACTCTGGAAACACCATATATTTT.

The V and J genes are TRBV5-4 and TRBJ2-7, with 10 bases matching TRBD2. Per germline, CDR1 SGHNT and CDR2 YYREEE (reference sequence). This CDR3 spans 15 amino acids. Trimming took 3 bases from V and 3 from J; bases not matched to a gene: 6. CDR3 loop: CASSYRLAGIYEQYF. The CDR3 DNA sequence: TGTGCCAGCAGCTACCGACTAGCGGGTATCTACGAGCAGTACTTC.

The chain links TRBV7-9 to TRBJ1-4; D gene unclear. The CDR3 is 12 residues long. CDR1 SEHNR and CDR2 FQNEAQ come from the germline V gene (reference sequence). Trimming cost V 2 bases and J 7 bases, with 5 bases left between them. Here the CDR3 DNA reads TGTGCCAGCAGCTTATACGGTGAAAAACTGTTTTTT. Residues: CASSLYGEKLFF.

This chain uses TRBV5-6 with TRBJ2-1; 10 bases fit TRBD1. The CDR3 sequence is 15 residues long. Per germline, CDR1 SGHDT and CDR2 YYEEEE. Germline trimming cut 7 bases from V and 3 bases from J; bases unmatched to any gene: 7. CDR3 residues: CASETGTGDYNEQFF. CDR3 DNA: TGTGCCAGCGAAACCGGGACAGGGGACTACAATGAGCAGTTCTTC.

This clone was recorded once. The rearrangement joins TRBV6-1 to TRBJ1-1; the D gene is possibly TRBD1 (5 bases). Germline V gene sequence: CDR1 MNHNS, CDR2 SASEGT. V was pared by 6 bases and J by 1 base, with 12 bases between. The CDR3 spans 14 residues. CDR3 sequence (DNA): TGTGCCAGCAGCAAGGGGCGGGGGAACACTGAAGCTTTCTTT. This sequence encodes CASSKGRGNTEAFF.

The V call is TRBV1, the J call TRBJ1-1; the D call of TRBD1 is as the table states it, not checked on the DNA. TRBV1 is deemed a pseudogene. The CDR3 spans 14 residues. The DNA of the CDR3 is TGCACCAGCAGCCAAGACAGGGTAGGAACTGAAGCTTTCTTT. Translating it yields CTSSQDRVGTEAFF.

The chain uses TRBV27 and TRBJ2-3; 13 nucleotides agree with TRBD2. The V and J ends lost 6 bases and 2 bases, in that order; junction bases with no gene match: 17. In germline, CDR1 is MNHEY, CDR2 SMNVEV (reference sequence). The CDR3 runs to 20 residues. The CDR3 bases are TGTGCCAGCAGCCCAACCGAACTAGCGGGAGGGACATATGACACAGATACGCAGTATTTT. Translating it yields CASSPTELAGGTYDTDTQYF.

The chain uses TRBV10-3 and TRBJ1-1; maybe TRBD1 (5 bases). The CDR3 has 12 amino acids. Trimming took 10 bases from V and 1 from J, leaving 10 bases between them. The germline gives CDR1 ENHRY, CDR2 SYGVKD. The CDR3 DNA reads as TGTGCCACTCATCAGGGGAACACTGAAGCTTTCTTT. Its translation: CATHQGNTEAFF.

The chain carries TRBV27 and TRBJ2-3; TRBD2 agrees at 11 bases. V trimming: 1 base; J trimming: 2 bases; junction bases outside the gene matches: 5. CDR1 MNHEY and CDR2 SMNVEV come from the germline V gene (reference sequence). There are 17 residues in the CDR3. The CDR3 DNA sequence: TGTGCCAGCAGTTTATTGCAACTAGCGGGAGCCACAGATACGCAGTATTTT. Translation: CASSLLQLAGATDTQYF.

The rearrangement links TRBV9 to TRBJ2-7, with a tentative D call TRBD1 (6 bases). The CDR3 is 15 residues long. Germline loops: CDR1 SGDLS, CDR2 YYNGEE. V was clipped by 4 bases and J by 2 bases, with 16 bases between them. CDR3 region: CASSLNYRVPYEQYF. The CDR3 coding sequence is TGTGCCAGCAGCCTTAATTACAGGGTCCCCTACGAGCAGTACTTC.

In this sample, this clone turned up a few times. CDR3 protein: CSVESEADSPFF. The CDR3 nucleotides read TGCAGCGTTGAAAGTGAGGCGGACTCTCCTTTCTTT. The chain carries TRBV29-1 and TRBJ1-1; D not resolved. V lost 2 bases to trimming and J lost 12 bases, with 16 bases between them. Germline values: CDR1 SQVTM, CDR2 ANQGSEA. The CDR3 has 12 amino acids.